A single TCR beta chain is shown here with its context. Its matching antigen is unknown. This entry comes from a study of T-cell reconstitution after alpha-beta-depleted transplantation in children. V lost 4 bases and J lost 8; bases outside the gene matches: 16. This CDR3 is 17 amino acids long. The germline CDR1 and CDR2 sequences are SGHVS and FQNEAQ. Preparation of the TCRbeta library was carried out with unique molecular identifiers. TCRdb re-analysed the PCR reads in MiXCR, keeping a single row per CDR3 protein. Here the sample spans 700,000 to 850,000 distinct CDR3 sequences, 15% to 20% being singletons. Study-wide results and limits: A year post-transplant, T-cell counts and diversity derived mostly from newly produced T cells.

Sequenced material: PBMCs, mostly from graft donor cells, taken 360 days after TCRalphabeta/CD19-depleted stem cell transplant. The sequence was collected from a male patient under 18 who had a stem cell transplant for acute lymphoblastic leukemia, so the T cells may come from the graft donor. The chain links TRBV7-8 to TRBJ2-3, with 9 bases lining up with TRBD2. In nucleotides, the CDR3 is TGTGCCAGCAGCTCCTCCTCTAGCGGGATCCTTCCGGGTACGCAGTATTTT. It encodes CASSSSSSGILPGTQYF.